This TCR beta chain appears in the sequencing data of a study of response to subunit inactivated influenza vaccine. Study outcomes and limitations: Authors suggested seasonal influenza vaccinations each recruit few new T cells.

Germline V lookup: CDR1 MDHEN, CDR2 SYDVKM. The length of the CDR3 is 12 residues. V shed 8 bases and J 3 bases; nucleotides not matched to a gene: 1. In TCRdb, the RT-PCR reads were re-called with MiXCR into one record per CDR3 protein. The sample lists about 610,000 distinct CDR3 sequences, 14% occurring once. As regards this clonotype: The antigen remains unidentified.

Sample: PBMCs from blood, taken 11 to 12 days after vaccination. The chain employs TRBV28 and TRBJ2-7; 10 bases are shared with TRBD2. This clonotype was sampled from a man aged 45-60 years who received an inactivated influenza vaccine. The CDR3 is CASASGGYEQYF. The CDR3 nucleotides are TGTGCCAGCGCTAGCGGGGGCTACGAGCAGTACTTC.